These 7 T cell receptor beta chains were all obtained from the same sample, sequenced in a study of T cell changes during pregnancy in multiple sclerosis. Sequencing used immunoSEQ multiplex PCR; TCRdb keeps in-frame clones, though not all of them. The sample lists 50,000 to 75,000 clones, around nine tenths seen once, with less than 3% in the top ten. The input for sequencing was peripheral blood, taken in the third trimester of pregnancy. These receptors were taken from a female donor in good health, enrolled as a control in a pregnancy study.

The chain has TRBV14 and TRBJ1-1, with TRBD1 as a possible D gene (5 bases). The CDR3 is 16 residues long. Germline CDR1 SGHDN, CDR2 FVKESK. V was cut by 4 bases and J by 0 bases, with 15 bases left in between. CDR3 bases: TGTGCCAGCAGCCTCACCCGGGGGGTCATGAACACTGAAGCTTTCTTT. Its translation is CASSLTRGVMNTEAFF.

The V call is TRBV18, the J call TRBJ2-3; tentatively, D is TRBD2 (6 bases). The CDR3 covers 15 residues. V gave up 0 bases and J gave up 6 bases, with 13 bases separating them. Germline CDR1 KGHSH, CDR2 LQKENI. The CDR3 sequence: CASSPPWQEGDTQYF. DNA of the CDR3: TGTGCCAGCTCACCACCGTGGCAGGAGGGCGATACGCAGTATTTT.

The rearrangement uses TRBV28 and TRBJ2-3; 10 bases line up with TRBD2. The CDR3 has 15 residues. The V gene's germline CDR1 is MDHEN and CDR2 SYDVKM. V shed 7 bases and J 7 bases; nucleotides not matched to a gene: 11. The CDR3 loop reads CASTLGGLAVYTQYF. The DNA for the CDR3 is TGTGCCAGCACCCTAGGTGGACTAGCGGTATATACGCAGTATTTT.

V and J are TRBV28 and TRBJ1-1; TRBD1 might be the D (5 bases). This CDR3 region has 14 residues. V lost 1 base, J lost 5 bases, and 11 bases lay in between. Germline assignment: CDR1 MDHEN and CDR2 SYDVKM. CDR3 sequence (DNA): TGTGCCAGCAGTTTATCGGCGGGGGAAACTGAAGCTTTCTTT. Residues: CASSLSAGETEAFF. The variable domain in full, with the rest retrieved from reference TRBV28 and TRBJ1-1, is DVKVTQSSRYLVKRTGEKVFLECVQDMDHENMFWYRQDPGLGLRLIYFSYDVKMKEKGDIPEGYSVSREKKERFSLILESASTNQTSMYLCASSLSAGETEAFFGQGTRLTVV.

The chain recombines TRBV6-1 with TRBJ1-1, with D possibly TRBD1 on 6 matching bases. The germline gives CDR1 MNHNS, CDR2 SASEGT. This CDR3 has 15 amino acids. V was pared by 7 bases and J by 2 bases, with 17 bases between. The CDR3 region is CASNPLRGENTEAFF. The CDR3 DNA is TGTGCCAGCAACCCCCTCAGGGGTGAAAACACTGAAGCTTTCTTT.

This clone was seen a single time. The rearrangement uses TRBV10-2 and TRBJ1-5; 8 bases agree with TRBD1. The J segment lost 11 bases and the V segment lost 3 bases, leaving 12 bases of the junction unmatched. The CDR3 has 15 residues. Germline lookup yields CDR1 WSHSY and CDR2 SAAADI. In DNA, the CDR3 is TGCGCCAGCAGTGATCTAGGACAGGGTCATTTGTCCCAGCATTTT. As protein: CASSDLGQGHLSQHF.

V usage is TRBV19 and J usage is TRBJ2-1; 10 bases are a match to TRBD2. The CDR3 has 16 residues. The V gene's germline CDR1 is LNHDA and CDR2 SQIVND (reference sequence). V shed 6 bases and J 8 bases; nucleotides not matched to a gene: 13. CDR3 nucleotide sequence: TGTGCCAGTAGCCCCACTAGAAGCGGGAGGGTCTATGAGCAGTTCTTC. Translation: CASSPTRSGRVYEQFF.